Listed below are T cell receptor beta chains from one sample, sequenced in a study of shared clonotypes between healthy human individuals. Sequenced by immunoSEQ multiplex PCR; TCRdb stores in-frame clones only, minus some. The sample holds some 600,000 clones; approximately 96% are singletons and the top ten take 0.095% to 0.13%. The sample taken for sequencing was naive CD8+ T cells sorted from blood. The receptors here all came from a woman under 40 in good health. CDR3s include the opening cysteine and the closing phenylalanine or tryptophan. D genes are given only for firm matches. The listing skips clone size in some rows; elsewhere it reads once, few, many or a size class.

TRBJ2-3,-,16,TRBV10-3,-,CAISETDRYPTDTQYF,TGTGCCATCAGTGAGACGGATAGATACCCCACAGATACGCAGTATTTT
TRBJ2-7,-,16,TRBV13,-,CASSLEELQGDYEQYF,TGTGCCAGCAGCTTAGAGGAACTGCAGGGCGACTACGAGCAGTACTTC
TRBJ2-5,TRBD2,16,TRBV28,-,CASSPLGLADGETQYF,TGTGCCAGCAGCCCTCTCGGACTAGCGGATGGAGAGACCCAGTACTTC
TRBJ2-1,TRBD2,13,TRBV28,-,CEGSGNSYNEQFF,TGTGAGGGGAGCGGGAACTCCTACAATGAGCAGTTCTTC
TRBJ2-1,-,17,TRBV27,-,CASSLHRDASSYNEQFF,TGTGCCAGCAGTTTACACCGGGACGCCAGCTCCTACAATGAGCAGTTCTTC
TRBJ2-7,-,14,TRBV13,-,CASSLAGSSYEQYF,TGTGCCAGCAGCTTAGCTGGGAGCTCCTACGAGCAGTACTTC
TRBJ1-2,-,14,TRBV11-2,-,CASSLGRENYGYTF,TGTGCCAGCAGCTTAGGGAGAGAAAACTATGGCTACACCTTC
TRBJ1-5,-,17,TRBV28,-,CASSSPGGGASNQPQHF,TGTGCCAGCAGCTCTCCTGGGGGGGGCGCGAGCAATCAGCCCCAGCATTTT
TRBJ2-4,TRBD2,17,TRBV28,-,CASSFGRLAATKNIQYF,TGTGCCAGCAGTTTTGGCAGACTAGCGGCTACCAAAAACATTCAGTACTTC
TRBJ1-3,-,17,TRBV6-1,-,CASSEALTRTLGNTIYF,TGTGCCAGCAGTGAAGCCCTTACCCGGACCCTAGGAAACACCATATATTTT
TRBJ2-7,TRBD2,14,TRBV6-5,-,CASSISGSSYEQYF,TGTGCCAGCAGCATTAGCGGGAGTTCCTACGAGCAGTACTTC
TRBJ2-1,-,16,TRBV7-9,-,CASSLRVSGYYNEQFF,TGTGCCAGCAGCTTAAGAGTATCTGGGTACTACAATGAGCAGTTCTTC
TRBJ2-7,-,12,TRBV28,-,CASSSRAYEQYF,TGTGCCAGCAGTTCTAGGGCGTACGAGCAGTACTTC
TRBJ2-7,TRBD1,14,TRBV4-1,-,CASSLRDRAHEQYF,TGCGCCAGCAGCCTCCGGGACAGGGCCCACGAGCAGTACTTC
TRBJ2-2,-,15,TRBV29-1,-,CSAVGPDRNTGELFF,TGCAGCGCCGTAGGTCCCGACCGGAACACCGGGGAGCTGTTTTTT
TRBJ2-5,TRBD2,19,TRBV27,few,CASSLTHPGLAGGEETQYF,TGTGCCAGCAGTCTAACCCACCCGGGACTAGCGGGAGGAGAAGAGACCCAGTACTTC
TRBJ2-4,-,15,TRBV2,-,CASSLTDLAKNIQYF,TGTGCCAGCAGTCTGACCGACCTAGCCAAAAACATTCAGTACTTC
TRBJ1-2,-,15,TRBV4-1,-,CASSQDPGRANGYTF,TGCGCCAGCAGCCAAGATCCGGGGAGGGCGAATGGCTACACCTTC
TRBJ2-1,-,14,TRBV10-1,-,CASSESGLWNEQFF,TGCGCCAGCAGTGAATCTGGGCTTTGGAATGAGCAGTTCTTC
TRBJ2-6,TRBD1,17,TRBV2,-,CATTVPGQNSGANVLTF,TGTGCCACGACGGTTCCGGGACAGAACTCTGGGGCCAACGTCCTGACTTTC
TRBJ2-7,-,15,TRBV4-1,-,CASSQGTGKSYEQYF,TGCGCCAGCAGCCAAGGTACAGGAAAATCCTACGAGCAGTACTTC
TRBJ2-1,TRBD2,16,TRBV28,-,CASSLQGLDKVDEQFF,TGTGCCAGCAGTTTACAGGGACTAGATAAGGTGGATGAGCAGTTCTTC
TRBJ2-3,-,14,TRBV10-2,-,CASGSGPATDTQYF,TGCGCCAGCGGCTCCGGGCCCGCCACAGATACGCAGTATTTT
TRBJ2-1,TRBD2,14,TRBV11-3,once,CASSRSGAYNEQFF,TGTGCCAGCAGTCGTAGCGGGGCCTACAATGAGCAGTTCTTC
TRBJ1-2,-,12,TRBV25-1,-,CASSPQGYGYTF,TGTGCCAGCAGCCCTCAGGGGTACGGCTACACCTTC
TRBJ2-7,TRBD2,16,TRBV27,-,CASSPAGGLAGLEQYF,TGTGCCAGCAGTCCCGCCGGGGGACTAGCGGGCCTCGAGCAGTACTTC
TRBJ2-7,-,14,TRBV9,-,CASSALEGGYEQYF,TGTGCCAGCAGCGCCCTAGAAGGGGGATACGAGCAGTACTTC
TRBJ2-7,TRBD2,12,TRBV29-1,-,CSVEFTAGGRGF,TGCAGCGTTGAATTCACGGCGGGAGGCCGCGGGTTC
TRBJ2-5,TRBD1,13,TRBV7-6,-,CASSDRGQETQYF,TGTGCCAGCAGCGACAGGGGGCAAGAGACCCAGTACTTC
TRBJ2-4,TRBD1,18,TRBV27,-,CASSLGTGIWGAKNIQYF,TGTGCCAGCAGTTTAGGGACAGGGATATGGGGGGCCAAAAACATTCAGTACTTC
TRBJ2-7,TRBD1,14,TRBV10-1,-,CASSPGTASYEQYF,TGCGCCAGCAGCCCCGGGACAGCGTCCTACGAGCAGTACTTC
TRBJ2-7,-,14,TRBV27,-,CASSLGRSSYEQYF,TGTGCCAGCAGTCTAGGACGGAGCTCCTACGAGCAGTACTTC
TRBJ2-1,-,13,TRBV6-6,-,CASSYELAYEQFF,TGTGCCAGCAGTTACGAACTAGCCTATGAGCAGTTCTTC
TRBJ2-3,TRBD2,16,TRBV11-3,once,CASSLDRSGSSDTQYF,TGTGCCAGCAGCTTAGATCGAAGCGGGAGCTCAGATACGCAGTATTTT
TRBJ2-7,TRBD2,13,TRBV4-1,-,CASSRGRANEQYF,TGCGCCAGCAGCCGCGGGAGGGCCAACGAGCAGTACTTC
TRBJ2-7,-,14,TRBV29-1,-,CSVGRTELSYEQYF,TGCAGCGTTGGTCGGACAGAGCTTTCCTACGAGCAGTACTTC
TRBJ1-1,-,12,TRBV7-9,-,CASNSGVPEAFF,TGTGCCAGCAACTCTGGGGTCCCTGAAGCTTTCTTT
TRBJ2-7,-,13,TRBV9,-,CASSVRETYEQYF,TGTGCCAGCAGCGTACGGGAGACCTACGAGCAGTACTTC
TRBJ2-7,-,12,TRBV7-9,-,CASSLAFHEQYF,TGTGCCAGCAGCTTAGCGTTCCACGAGCAGTACTTC
TRBJ2-6,-,17,TRBV28,-,CASSLQGEGARANVLTF,TGTGCCAGCAGTTTACAGGGGGAGGGAGCTCGGGCCAACGTCCTGACTTTC
TRBJ1-1,-,15,TRBV11-2,-,CASSFEWSVGELVFF,TGTGCCAGCAGCTTCGAGTGGTCGGTCGGGGAGTTAGTTTTCTTT
TRBJ2-1,TRBD2,15,TRBV25-1,-,CASKPGGRAGNEQFF,TGTGCCAGCAAGCCTGGCGGGAGGGCGGGCAATGAGCAGTTCTTC
TRBJ2-7,-,11,TRBV9,-,CASSFSGEQYF,TGTGCCAGCAGTTTTAGTGGAGAGCAGTACTTC
TRBJ1-2,TRBD1,15,TRBV9,once,CASSGDRDYNYGYTF,TGTGCCAGCAGCGGGGACAGGGATTATAACTATGGCTACACCTTC
TRBJ2-7,TRBD1,14,TRBV2,-,CASSEGQGAHEQYF,TGTGCCAGCAGTGAAGGTCAGGGGGCCCACGAGCAGTACTTC
TRBJ2-7,-,11,TRBV9,-,CASSVGEQQYF,TGTGCCAGCAGCGTAGGTGAACAGCAGTACTTC
TRBJ1-6,-,13,TRBV28,once,CATGRSYNSPLHF,TGTGCCACCGGGCGCTCCTATAATTCACCCCTCCACTTT
TRBJ2-1,TRBD1,15,TRBV11-3,-,CASSLGGGQAGEQFF,TGTGCCAGCAGCTTAGGAGGGGGCCAGGCAGGGGAGCAGTTCTTC
TRBJ2-7,TRBD1,19,TRBV11-3,once,CASSLGTPGQGASSYEQYF,TGTGCCAGCAGCTTAGGGACCCCGGGACAGGGGGCGAGCTCCTACGAGCAGTACTTC